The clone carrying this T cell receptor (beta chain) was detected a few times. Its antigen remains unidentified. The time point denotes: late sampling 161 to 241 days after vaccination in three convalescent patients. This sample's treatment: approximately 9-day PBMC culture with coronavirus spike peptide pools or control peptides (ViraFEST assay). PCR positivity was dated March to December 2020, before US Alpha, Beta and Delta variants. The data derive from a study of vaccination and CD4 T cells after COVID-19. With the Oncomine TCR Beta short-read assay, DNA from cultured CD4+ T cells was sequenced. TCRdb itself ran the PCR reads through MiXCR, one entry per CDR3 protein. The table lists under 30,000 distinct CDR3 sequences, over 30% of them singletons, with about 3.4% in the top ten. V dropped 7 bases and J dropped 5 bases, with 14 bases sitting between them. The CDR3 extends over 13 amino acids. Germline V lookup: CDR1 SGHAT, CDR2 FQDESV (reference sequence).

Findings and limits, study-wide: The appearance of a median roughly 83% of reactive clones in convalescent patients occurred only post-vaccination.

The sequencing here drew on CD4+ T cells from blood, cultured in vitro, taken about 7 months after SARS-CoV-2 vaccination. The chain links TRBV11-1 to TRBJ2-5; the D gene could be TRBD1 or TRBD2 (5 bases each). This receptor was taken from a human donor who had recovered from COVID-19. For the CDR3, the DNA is TGTGCCAGCATGCAGGATTGGGGGGAGACCCAGTACTTC. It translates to CASMQDWGETQYF.